A single TCR beta chain is shown here with its context. What it recognizes is unknown. The same CDR3 arises from other DNA sequences in this sample as well. This record comes from a study of beta chain features in type 1 diabetes. Study-wide points: TCRB CDR3s were moderately but significantly shorter in Type 1 diabetes patients in all four CD4+ subsets.

Investigators reverse transcribed all isolated RNA, so they sequenced expressed TCRB transcripts. Naive, central memory and regulatory T cell samples produced a mean of about 4 million reads. The repertoire was sequenced with immunoSEQ multiplex PCR; TCRdb's copy has only in-frame clones and lacks some. The table has hundreds of thousands of clones, more than 9.5% seen once. Between the trimmed V and J ends, which lost 6 bases and 2 bases, there was a span of 3 bases. The length of the CDR3 is 11 residues. Germline loops: CDR1 SNHLY, CDR2 FYNNEI. The chain couples TRBV2 to TRBJ2-3; D call uncertain. Sequenced: naive CD4+ T cells from blood. This TCR came from a woman aged 18-29 years in good health. The CDR3 loop is CASRVTDTQYF. The CDR3 DNA reads TGTGCCAGCAGAGTCACAGATACGCAGTATTTT. The variable domain in full, with the rest retrieved from reference TRBV2 and TRBJ2-3, is EPEVTQTPSHQVTQMGQEVILRCVPISNHLYFYWYRQILGQKVEFLVSFYNNEISEKSEIFDDQFSVERPDGSNFTLKIRSTKLEDSAMYFCASRVTDTQYFGPGTRLTVL.